A selection of T cell receptor beta chains follows, all from one sample in a study of shared clonotypes between healthy human individuals. The table came from immunoSEQ multiplex PCR; TCRdb's copy has only in-frame clones and leaves some out. The sample includes some 2 million clones, 90% to 95% seen only once; the top ten take roughly 0.13%. Material: naive CD4+ T cells sorted from blood. The receptors come from a man between 18 and 35 years old in good health. The CDR3 runs from the conserved cysteine through the conserved F or W. The order of the fields is J gene, D gene, clone size, V gene, CDR3 DNA, CDR3 protein. D genes are given only for firm matches. Clone size is not always given. Where it is, it says once, few, many or a class for expanded clones.

TRBJ2-2 | TRBD2 | NA | TRBV19 | TGTGCCAGTAGTATTGCCCTACTAGCGGGAGAGGCCGGGGAGCTGTTTTTT | CASSIALLAGEAGELFF
TRBJ1-4 | NA | once | TRBV11-2 | TGTGCCAGCAGCTTAAAGGTAGCAACTAATGAAAAACTGTTTTTT | CASSLKVATNEKLFF
TRBJ1-3 | NA | NA | TRBV11-2 | TGTGCCAGCAGCTTAGTGCGTAGCTCTGGAAACACCATATATTTT | CASSLVRSSGNTIYF
TRBJ1-5 | TRBD1 | NA | TRBV15 | TGTGCCACCAGCGGGACTGACAGGGGCGTTAGCAATCAGCCCCAGCATTTT | CATSGTDRGVSNQPQHF
TRBJ1-6 | TRBD1 | NA | TRBV6-1 | TGTGCCAGCAGTGGCCGGGGAGGGGGCCGGAGCTCCTATAATTCACCCCTCCACTTT | CASSGRGGGRSSYNSPLHF
TRBJ2-5 | NA | NA | TRBV7-2 | TGTGCCAGCAGCTTAGTAGCAAAAGAGACCCAGTACTTC | CASSLVAKETQYF
TRBJ2-7 | NA | NA | TRBV6-5 | TGTGCCAGCATCTTACTTGGGCCATCCTACGAGCAGTACTTC | CASILLGPSYEQYF
TRBJ2-7 | NA | NA | TRBV7-9 | TGTGCCAGCAGCTTGGCGGGTGACGAGCAGTACTTC | CASSLAGDEQYF
TRBJ1-2 | NA | NA | TRBV7-9 | TGTGCCAGCAGCTTATTAGATTATGGCTACACCTTC | CASSLLDYGYTF
TRBJ2-7 | TRBD1 | NA | TRBV7-2 | TGTGCCAGCAGCTTAGTAGGGACAGGGATCCCCAGCTCCTACGAGCAGTACTTC | CASSLVGTGIPSSYEQYF
TRBJ1-2 | NA | NA | TRBV2 | TGTGCCAGCACTCGGGTAGGCCCCTATGGCTACACCTTC | CASTRVGPYGYTF
TRBJ2-5 | NA | NA | TRBV18 | TGTGCCAGCTCACTCCCCCCCTTACAAGAGACCCAGTACTTC | CASSLPPLQETQYF
TRBJ1-1 | NA | NA | TRBV18 | TGTGCCAGCTCGGCCCAGGTCCAAAAGAACACTGAAGCTTTCTTT | CASSAQVQKNTEAFF
TRBJ2-3 | TRBD2 | few | TRBV19 | TGTGCCAGCTCGGGAGCGGGAGTGCTGACAGATACGCAGTATTTT | CASSGAGVLTDTQYF
TRBJ2-1 | TRBD2 | NA | TRBV2 | TGTGCCAGCAAATCGGCGGGGGGACACAATGAGCAGTTCTTC | CASKSAGGHNEQFF
TRBJ2-5 | NA | NA | TRBV30 | TGTGCCTGGGGTGTACTGAGGGCGCGGGAGACCCAGTACTTC | CAWGVLRARETQYF
TRBJ2-3 | NA | NA | TRBV5-4 | TGTGCCAGCAGCTTGGACGGCAGGACAGATACGCAGTATTTT | CASSLDGRTDTQYF
TRBJ2-5 | TRBD1 | NA | TRBV6-1 | TGTGCCAGCAGGCCACAGGGGGCCCAAGAGACCCAGTACTTC | CASRPQGAQETQYF
TRBJ1-2 | NA | once | TRBV6-4 | TGTGCCAGCAGCCCCGAGCGGGGGAATTATGGCTACACCTTC | CASSPERGNYGYTF
TRBJ2-5 | TRBD1 | NA | TRBV6-5 | TGTGCCAGCAGTAGGGACAGCCCCCAAGAGACCCAGTACTTC | CASSRDSPQETQYF
TRBJ2-7 | TRBD2 | NA | TRBV5-6 | TGTGCCAGCAGCTTTAACCCCACTAGCGGTGAGCAGTACTTC | CASSFNPTSGEQYF
TRBJ2-1 | NA | NA | TRBV5-1 | TGCGCCAGCAGCGGACCGCCTCACGGCTACAATGAGCAGTTCTTC | CASSGPPHGYNEQFF
TRBJ2-7 | NA | NA | TRBV6-5 | TGTGCCAGCAGTTCCGGGGGAGAGTTCTACGAGCAGTACTTC | CASSSGGEFYEQYF
TRBJ1-5 | NA | once | TRBV5-6 | TGTGCCAGCAGCTCGGCAGCCGGGCAGCCCCAGCATTTT | CASSSAAGQPQHF
TRBJ2-7 | NA | NA | TRBV5-1 | TGCGCCAGCAGCGGTACCTACGAGCAGTACTTC | CASSGTYEQYF
TRBJ1-1 | TRBD1 | NA | TRBV29-1 | TGCAGCGTTGTTCGGGCGACAGGGGAGGTTTTCTTT | CSVVRATGEVFF
TRBJ1-6 | NA | NA | TRBV27 | TGTGCCAGCAGTTTAGGACGGGAAAATTCACCCCTCCACTTT | CASSLGRENSPLHF
TRBJ1-1 | NA | NA | TRBV10-3 | TGTGCCATCAGTGCGGGGCAGGATAGCGCTGAAGCTTTCTTT | CAISAGQDSAEAFF
TRBJ2-5 | NA | NA | TRBV5-1 | TGCGCCAGCGGACAGAACCAAGAGACCCAGTACTTC | CASGQNQETQYF
TRBJ2-1 | TRBD2 | NA | TRBV7-8 | TGTGCCAGCAGCAATGGCCGGGGACTAGCGGCTTACAATGAGCAGTTCTTC | CASSNGRGLAAYNEQFF
TRBJ1-6 | NA | NA | TRBV19 | TGTGCCAGTAGTGACGAACTGGATTCACCCCTCCACTTT | CASSDELDSPLHF
TRBJ2-3 | TRBD2 | NA | TRBV4-1 | TGCGCCAGCAGCCAAGATGAGGTGCTAGCGGGGGGGGTTGGCACAGATACGCAGTATTTT | CASSQDEVLAGGVGTDTQYF